Listed below are T cell receptor beta chains from one sample, sequenced in a study of blood T cell repertoires in COVID-19. Generated by immunoSEQ multiplex PCR, the TCRdb table keeps only in-frame clones and is missing some. Among 26,000 or so clones listed, approximately 66% were seen once. The sample was peripheral blood. All receptors derive from a man aged 55 to 69 with active or convalescent COVID-19. CDR3s include the opening cysteine and the closing phenylalanine or tryptophan. The D gene is left open where the match is weak. For some rows the clone size is stated as once, few or many, or as a class when expanded; others skip it.

D gene,J gene,clone size,V gene,CDR3 DNA,CDR3 protein
TRBD1,TRBJ1-2,-,TRBV10-3,TGTGCCATCAGACCCGGGACAGGGACCTATGGCTACACCTTC,CAIRPGTGTYGYTF
TRBD1,TRBJ1-1,-,TRBV2,TGTGCCAGCAGGGGACAGGGGGCGAACACTGAAGCTTTCTTT,CASRGQGANTEAFF
-,TRBJ2-3,-,TRBV29-1,TGCAGCGTAGATAGCGTCGCAGATACGCAGTATTTT,CSVDSVADTQYF
TRBD2,TRBJ2-1,-,TRBV5-1,TGCGCCAGCCGACTAGCGGGTACTAATGAGCAGTTCTTC,CASRLAGTNEQFF
TRBD1,TRBJ2-7,-,TRBV20-1,TGCAGTGCTAGTAGGCCAGGGGGTTCCTACGAGCAGTACTTC,CSASRPGGSYEQYF
-,TRBJ1-1,few,TRBV6-1,TGTGCCAGCAGTGATGGGCTGAAAGCTTTCTTT,CASSDGLKAFF
-,TRBJ1-4,-,TRBV5-5,TGTGCCAGCAGCTTGTTTCTCGGGAGTGTACTGTTTTTT,CASSLFLGSVLFF
-,TRBJ2-5,-,TRBV5-8,TGTGCCAGCAGCTTGGCCGGCAGGGAACGAGCAGAGACCCAGTACTTC,CASSLAGRERAETQYF
-,TRBJ1-1,-,TRBV2,TGTGCCAGCCTCTTCGGGGGGAGCGGTACTGAAGCTTTCTTT,CASLFGGSGTEAFF
TRBD2,TRBJ2-5,few,TRBV5-4,TGTGCCAGCAGCTTGGGACTAGCGGACCCTTACCAAGAGACCCAGTACTTC,CASSLGLADPYQETQYF
-,TRBJ1-1,-,TRBV19,TGTGCCAGTAGTATAGAGGGAGTTATGAACACTGAAGCTTTCTTT,CASSIEGVMNTEAFF
TRBD1,TRBJ2-7,-,TRBV7-9,TGTGCCAGCAGCGGAGGCTCCGGGACAGAAATTTACGAGCAGTACTTC,CASSGGSGTEIYEQYF
-,TRBJ1-1,few,TRBV20-1,TGCAGTGCTAGTGAAGGTCTTCGGGGAATGGACACTGAAGCTTTCTTT,CSASEGLRGMDTEAFF
TRBD2,TRBJ2-3,-,TRBV5-1,TGCGCCAGCAGCGGGCGGGAGCGGACAGATACGCAGTATTTT,CASSGRERTDTQYF
TRBD1,TRBJ2-1,-,TRBV5-4,TGTGCCAGCAGCTGGGACAGGGGGCAGTACAATGAGCAGTTCTTC,CASSWDRGQYNEQFF
-,TRBJ1-2,-,TRBV6-1,TGTGCCAGCAGTGAAGGCGCTGGCTACACCTTC,CASSEGAGYTF
-,TRBJ2-4,-,TRBV5-1,TGCGCCAGCAGCTTTCAGGGAACGCGCCAAGGTGAAAACATTCAGTACTTC,CASSFQGTRQGENIQYF
-,TRBJ2-7,-,TRBV24-1,TGTGCCACCAGTGATGGGGGACACCCCCTGACCGAGCAGTACTTC,CATSDGGHPLTEQYF
TRBD1,TRBJ2-2,few,TRBV6-5,TGTGCCAGATTCCCGGACAGGGAGAGGACCGGGGAGCTGTTTTTT,CARFPDRERTGELFF
-,TRBJ2-1,-,TRBV9,TGTGCCAGCAGCGGGAGGGGACTTGTCTACAATGAGCAGTTCTTC,CASSGRGLVYNEQFF
TRBD2,TRBJ2-3,-,TRBV18,TGTGCCAGCTCACCAGGGCTAGCGGGAATCTCAGATACGCAGTATTTT,CASSPGLAGISDTQYF
TRBD2,TRBJ2-7,-,TRBV5-4,TGTGCCAGCAGCAGCGCGGGAGGGCGGGCCTACGAGCAGTACTTC,CASSSAGGRAYEQYF
-,TRBJ2-5,-,TRBV30,TGTGCCTGGACGGCAGGGAAGACCCAGTACTTC,CAWTAGKTQYF
-,TRBJ2-7,-,TRBV5-5,TGTGCCAGCAGCTTGGAGGCAGGGTCCTACGAGCAGTACTTC,CASSLEAGSYEQYF
-,TRBJ1-1,-,TRBV5-5,TGTGCCACCGGACTTAAGGCCGGCACTGAAGCTTTCTTT,CATGLKAGTEAFF
TRBD2,TRBJ2-1,-,TRBV7-2,TGTGCCAGCAGCTACGGGACTAGCGGGAGGAGGCTGGGAGGGGAGCAGTTCTTC,CASSYGTSGRRLGGEQFF
-,TRBJ1-5,once,TRBV24-1,TGTGCCACCTCAGGGAATGGACCCAATCAGCCCCAGCATTTT,CATSGNGPNQPQHF
TRBD2,TRBJ2-2,-,TRBV5-6,TGTGCCAGCAGCCATGGGACTAGCGGGAGTAGGAACACCGGGGAGCTGTTTTTT,CASSHGTSGSRNTGELFF
-,TRBJ1-1,-,TRBV20-1,TGCAGTGCTAGCTTTAACGGAGCTTTCTTT,CSASFNGAFF
TRBD1,TRBJ2-7,few,TRBV7-3,TGTGCCAGCAGCCCCCAACCGGGACAGGGATACGAGCAGTACTTC,CASSPQPGQGYEQYF
TRBD1,TRBJ1-4,-,TRBV5-1,TGCGCCAGCAGCTTGAGCAGGGGGCAGGGGTCTAATGAAAAACTGTTTTTT,CASSLSRGQGSNEKLFF
-,TRBJ2-7,-,TRBV19,TGTGCCAGTAGTGCGCGGGACTCGAGCCATCACGGGCAGTACTTC,CASSARDSSHHGQYF
TRBD1,TRBJ1-1,few,TRBV6-1,TGTGCCAGCAGTGGTAGGACAGGGGTATCGAGCACTGAAGCTTTCTTT,CASSGRTGVSSTEAFF
TRBD2,TRBJ2-5,-,TRBV10-2,TGCGCCAGCAGTGAGTCGGGACTAGCGGCCCTTCAAGGGACCCAGTACTTC,CASSESGLAALQGTQYF
-,TRBJ1-5,-,TRBV30,TGTGCCTGGAGCCTTGGGGGGGAAGGTCAGCCCCAGCATTTT,CAWSLGGEGQPQHF
-,TRBJ1-1,few,TRBV27,TGTGCCAGCAGTTTAATGGGGGGAGCGGGAGACACTGAAGCTTTCTTT,CASSLMGGAGDTEAFF
TRBD2,TRBJ2-5,-,TRBV18,TGTGCCAGCTCACCACTGAGGCCTAGCGGGCTAATGGAAGAGACCCAGTACTTC,CASSPLRPSGLMEETQYF
-,TRBJ1-3,-,TRBV19,TGTGCCAGTCACAGACAAACCTTCTCTGGAAACACCATATATTTT,CASHRQTFSGNTIYF
-,TRBJ2-5,-,TRBV11-2,TGTGCCAGCAGCTTAGAAGGGGGACTATCCCAAGAGACCCAGTACTTC,CASSLEGGLSQETQYF
-,TRBJ2-5,-,TRBV3-1/TRBV3-2,TGTGCCAGCAAACAGGAGGGAAGCCAAGAGACCCAGTACTTC,CASKQEGSQETQYF
TRBD1,TRBJ2-4,-,TRBV19,TGTGCCAGTAGTATGGACAGGGGAGACATTCAGTACTTC,CASSMDRGDIQYF
-,TRBJ2-7,-,TRBV6-5,TGTGCCAGCATCTATAATTCGGAGCAGTACTTC,CASIYNSEQYF
-,TRBJ2-7,-,TRBV2,TGTGCCAGCAGTGAACAGGGGTTCACCGCCTACGAGCAGTACTTC,CASSEQGFTAYEQYF
TRBD1,TRBJ1-5,-,TRBV10-2,TGCGCCACCTCGACAGGGGAGGATCAGCCCCAGCATTTT,CATSTGEDQPQHF
TRBD2,TRBJ2-1,-,TRBV4-2,TGTGCCAGCAGCCAAGACGGGACTAGCGGTTATGAGCAGTTCTTC,CASSQDGTSGYEQFF
TRBD2,TRBJ2-5,-,TRBV9,TGTGCCAGCAGCTTAAGACCTAGCGGGAGGGCCACGCTCCAAGAGACCCAGTACTTC,CASSLRPSGRATLQETQYF
-,TRBJ2-2,few,TRBV7-3,TGTGCCAGCAGCCGAACAGCGGAGACAGGCACCGGGGAGCTGTTTTTT,CASSRTAETGTGELFF
TRBD2,TRBJ2-7,-,TRBV7-2,TGTGCCAGCAGCCCCCAGATGCTAGCGGGGTTTCTACTCCCCGTACAGCAGTACTTC,CASSPQMLAGFLLPVQQYF
-,TRBJ1-2,-,TRBV20-1,TGCAGTGCTAGAGGGACTTATGGCTACACCTTC,CSARGTYGYTF
TRBD1,TRBJ1-2,few,TRBV5-6,TGTGCCAGCAGCGTGGACAGGGGGCATTACGACTATGGCTACACCTTC,CASSVDRGHYDYGYTF
-,TRBJ2-7,-,TRBV6-5,TGTGCCAGCAAAGTGAGGAGCTCCTACGAGCAGTACTTC,CASKVRSSYEQYF